The TCR beta chain under discussion was sequenced for a study of T cell changes during pregnancy in multiple sclerosis. This CDR3 spans 15 amino acids. Germline CDR1 and CDR2: SGDLS and YYNGEE. With 0 bases removed from V and 2 bases from J, the gap between germline ends came to 6 bases. Some clones are missing from TCRdb's copy, which holds only in-frame ones; the method was immunoSEQ multiplex PCR. The table includes tens of thousands of clones, 89% detected once. The starting material was CD8+ T cells from peripheral blood mononuclear cells, obtained in the third trimester of pregnancy. This receptor was obtained from a female donor with multiple sclerosis, enrolled in a pregnancy study. The chain employs TRBV9 and TRBJ1-6; a weak D match, TRBD1 (5 bases). CDR3 coding DNA: TGTGCCAGCAGCGTAGCGGGGGCCTATAATTCACCCCTCCACTTT. Its protein is CASSVAGAYNSPLHF. Based on the CDR3 plus reference TRBV9 and TRBJ1-6, the full variable domain is DSGVTQTPKHLITATGQRVTLRCSPRSGDLSVYWYQQSLDQGLQFLIQYYNGEERAKGNILERFSAQQFPDLHSELNLSSLELGDSALYFCASSVAGAYNSPLHFGNGTRLTVT.